The entry that follows covers one T cell receptor beta chain sequence. The V gene's germline CDR1 is LNHNV and CDR2 YYDKDF (reference sequence). This CDR3 comprises 16 residues. The ends were cut back, 0 bases at V and 2 bases at J, with 13 bases in the middle. This entry comes from a study of T cell changes during pregnancy in multiple sclerosis. Profiling relied on immunoSEQ multiplex PCR, and the TCRdb table lists in-frame clones only, not all of them. The data show approximately 59,000 clones, with around 91% seen just once and roughly 1.4% held by the top ten. The material sequenced was peripheral blood, taken in the third trimester of pregnancy. This clonotype was obtained from a female donor in good health, enrolled as a control in a pregnancy study. This chain joins TRBV15 and TRBJ2-5; D perhaps matches TRBD2 (7 bases). CDR3 nucleotide sequence: TGTGCCACCAGCAGAGATCGAGGGGGGGCACAAGAGACCCAGTACTTC. Translating gives CATSRDRGGAQETQYF.